Each of the 19 T cell receptor beta chains below was sequenced from the same sample in a study of blood T cell repertoires in COVID-19. Method: immunoSEQ multiplex PCR; TCRdb's copy keeps in-frame clones and lacks some. Found here are approximately 300,000 clones, around four fifths of them singletons; the top ten hold about 1.2%. Sequences were obtained from peripheral blood. The origin of the receptors is a woman aged 50 to 65 with acute or convalescent COVID-19.

The genes are TRBV6-5 and TRBJ1-3; 7 positions match TRBD1. Germline V gives CDR1 MNHEY, CDR2 SVGAGI. V lost 8 bases to trimming and J lost 3 bases; unmatched junction nucleotides: 4. The CDR3 is 13 amino acids. The CDR3, as DNA: TGTGCCAGCCCGGACAGGATTGGAAACACCATATATTTT. Translated: CASPDRIGNTIYF.

The V call is TRBV5-1, the J call TRBJ2-5; D is uncertain. Germline values: CDR1 SGHRS, CDR2 YFSETQ. The CDR3 extends over 14 amino acids. Trimming shortened V by 2 bases and J by 1 base, and 9 bases separated the two germline ends. CDR3 DNA: TGCGCCAGCAGCTTTCGGCGGATCCAAGAGACCCAGTACTTC. Its translation is CASSFRRIQETQYF.

The V and J genes are TRBV6-5 and TRBJ2-1; tentatively, D is TRBD1 (5 bases). CDR3 length: 13 amino acids. The germline V and J ends were trimmed by 8 bases and 1 base, with 9 bases remaining between them. Germline values: CDR1 MNHEY, CDR2 SVGAGI. Here the CDR3 reads CASGQGSYNEQFF. DNA for the CDR3: TGTGCCAGCGGCCAGGGATCCTACAATGAGCAGTTCTTC.

This chain joins TRBV29-1 and TRBJ1-2, with TRBD1 matching over 11 bases. Germline V gene data show CDR1 as SQVTM and CDR2 as ANQGSEA. V lost 0 bases, J lost 8 bases, and 5 bases stayed unmatched. CDR3 size: 14 residues. The CDR3 DNA reads TGCAGCGTTGAAGATCTGGGACAGGGGGGCGGCTACACCTTC. Protein: CSVEDLGQGGGYTF.

The chain couples TRBV29-1 to TRBJ1-2; 9 bases fit TRBD1. Germline V gene lookup returns CDR1 SQVTM and CDR2 ANQGSEA. Trimming at V came to 6 bases and at J to 0 bases, leaving 2 bases not matched to a gene. The CDR3 has 13 amino acids. The CDR3 nucleotides read TGCAGCGTACGGACAGGGGCTAACTATGGCTACACCTTC. It translates to CSVRTGANYGYTF.

This clone was seen once. The chain combines TRBV5-4 with TRBJ1-4; weak D call: TRBD1 (6 bases). The V gene's germline CDR1 is SGHNT and CDR2 YYREEE (reference sequence). The CDR3 runs 13 residues. V lost 5 bases to trimming and J lost 7 bases, with 12 bases between them. CDR3: CASSQGIGEKLFF. As DNA, the CDR3 is TGTGCCAGCAGTCAGGGGATTGGTGAAAAACTGTTTTTT.

This chain joins TRBV25-1 and TRBJ2-7; 8 positions agree with TRBD1. The CDR3 has 14 amino acids. Looked up from germline, CDR1 is MGHDK and CDR2 is SYGVNS. The V and J ends lost 3 bases and 6 bases, in that order; junction bases with no gene match: 7. CDR3 nucleotide sequence: TGTGCCAGCAGTGACCGACAGGGGTTGAGCGAGCAGTACTTC. It specifies CASSDRQGLSEQYF.

The J gene is TRBJ2-7, the V gene TRBV5-6; 10 bases align to TRBD1. V lost 4 bases, J lost 4 bases, and 5 bases stayed unmatched. Germline CDR1 is SGHDT and CDR2 is YYEEEE. This CDR3 region has 14 residues. The DNA for the CDR3 is TGTGCCAGCAGCCCGAGGACAGGGGGTTACGAGCAGTACGTC. Its protein is CASSPRTGGYEQYV.

In its sample, this clone was seen once. The chain employs TRBV7-2 and TRBJ2-1; TRBD2 matches 7 bases. The J segment lost 8 bases and the V segment lost 5 bases, leaving 6 bases of the junction unmatched. There are 13 residues in the CDR3. The germline V gene encodes CDR1 SGHTA and CDR2 FQGNSA. DNA of the CDR3: TGTGCCAGCAGCCCAGTCGGGGGGTATGAGCAGTTCTTC. It encodes CASSPVGGYEQFF.

The chain carries TRBV20-1 and TRBJ1-5; D is unresolved. The CDR3 runs to 14 residues. The V gene's germline CDR1 is DFQATT and CDR2 SNEGSKA (reference sequence). V lost 3 bases and J lost 6, with 15 bases in between. CDR3 nucleotides: TGCAGTGCTAGTGCCCCCTTGGGCAGTCAGCCCCAGCATTTT. As protein: CSASAPLGSQPQHF.

The rearrangement links TRBV2 to TRBJ1-4, with TRBD1 identical over 9 bases. The CDR3 runs 15 residues. Germline V gene data show CDR1 as SNHLY and CDR2 as FYNNEI. V was pared by 1 base and J by 8 bases, with 5 bases of the junction left unmatched. Written as DNA, the CDR3 is TGTGCCAGCAGTGAAGAACAGGGGGCGAGGGAAAAACTGTTTTTT. This sequence encodes CASSEEQGAREKLFF.

The CDR3 spells CASSASGYSTDTQYF. CDR3 DNA sequence: TGTGCCAGCAGCGCTAGCGGTTATTCCACAGATACGCAGTATTTT. The chain has TRBV7-2 and TRBJ2-3, with 7 nucleotides matching TRBD2. After removal of 5 bases from V and 2 bases from J, the junction contained 7 bases not matched to a gene. Germline V lookup: CDR1 SGHTA, CDR2 FQGNSA. The CDR3 is 15 amino acids.

This chain links TRBV6-5 with TRBJ2-6, with D possibly being TRBD2 (5 bases). Per the germline V gene, CDR1 is MNHEY and CDR2 is SVGAGI. Trimming took off 2 bases at V and 0 bases at J, with 8 bases between the two ends. The CDR3 spans 16 residues. CDR3 in amino acids: CASSYGGDSGANVLTF. In DNA, the CDR3 is TGTGCCAGCAGTTACGGAGGAGACTCTGGGGCCAACGTCCTGACTTTC.

This clone was counted once. J is TRBJ2-4 and V is TRBV11-2; D is possibly TRBD1 (6 bases). The CDR3 runs 14 residues. V lost 11 bases, J lost 1 base, and 15 bases lay in between. CDR1 is SGHAT, CDR2 FQNNGV, per germline. CDR3 bases: TGTGCCTCTGGGGGCGAGGGGGCCAAAAACATTCAGTACTTC. As protein: CASGGEGAKNIQYF. The variable domain in full, with the rest retrieved from reference TRBV11-2 and TRBJ2-4, is EAGVAQSPRYKIIEKRQSVAFWCNPISGHATLYWYQQILGQGPKLLIQFQNNGVVDDSQLPKDRFSAERLKGVDSTLKIQPAKLEDSAVYLCASGGEGAKNIQYFGAGTRLSVL.

V usage is TRBV6-1 and J usage is TRBJ1-5, with a possible D match to TRBD1 (5 bases). Looked up from germline, CDR1 is MNHNS and CDR2 is SASEGT. The V and J ends lost 2 bases and 9 bases respectively, with 17 bases between them. The CDR3 is made up of 15 amino acids. CDR3 residues: CASSEWVGGSGPQHF. The CDR3 DNA reads as TGTGCCAGCAGTGAATGGGTTGGGGGGTCTGGGCCCCAGCATTTT.

This chain uses TRBV7-9 with TRBJ2-1; D is uncertain. Germline V gene lookup returns CDR1 SEHNR and CDR2 FQNEAQ (reference sequence). V lost 4 bases and J 9 bases, leaving 10 bases between the germline ends. CDR3 length: 12 amino acids. The CDR3 coding sequence is TGTGCCAGCAGCTCGCCCGCGGCTGAGCAGTTCTTC. Protein sequence: CASSSPAAEQFF. The full variable domain, rest sourced from reference TRBV7-9 and TRBJ2-1, is DTGVSQNPRHKITKRGQNVTFRCDPISEHNRLYWYRQTLGQGPEFLTYFQNEAQLEKSRLLSDRFSAERPKGSFSTLEIQRTEQGDSAMYLCASSSPAAEQFFGPGTRLTVL.

The genes are TRBV14 and TRBJ2-1, with 7 positions matching TRBD2. The CDR3 has 17 residues. The ends lost 1 base at V and 0 bases at J; junction bases unmatched: 6. Germline values: CDR1 SGHDN, CDR2 FVKESK. Here the CDR3 reads CASSQVRESSSYNEQFF. DNA for the CDR3: TGTGCCAGCAGCCAAGTGCGGGAGTCCAGCTCCTACAATGAGCAGTTCTTC.

Remarks on this clone: The same CDR3 is also encoded by other DNA sequences in this sample. CDR3 sequence: CASSPGYGYTF. The CDR3 nucleotides read TGTGCCAGCAGTCCAGGCTATGGCTACACCTTC. V gene TRBV6-5 combines with J gene TRBJ1-2; D is ambiguous. The germline CDR1 and CDR2 sequences are MNHEY and SVGAGI. Trimming stripped 5 bases from V and 4 bases from J, with 5 bases between. The CDR3 covers 11 residues.

The sample holds a few counts of this clone. The chain recombines TRBV27 with TRBJ1-5, with D possibly being TRBD1 (5 bases). The CDR3 sequence is 15 residues long. Germline V CDR1 and CDR2: MNHEY, SMNVEV (reference sequence). V was clipped by 5 bases and J by 4 bases, with 15 bases between them. The CDR3: CASSPGNKVNQPQHF. CDR3 DNA sequence: TGTGCCAGCAGTCCAGGGAATAAAGTAAATCAGCCCCAGCATTTT.